This T cell receptor (beta chain) was sequenced during a study of hypomethylating agent response in myelodysplastic syndrome. CDR1 and CDR2 (germline): MNHNY, SVGAGI (reference sequence). CDR3 size: 12 residues. V dropped 1 base and J dropped 5 bases, with 6 bases sitting between them. Note on this clone: Its specificity is not known.

Whole-study results and caveats: The cohort was small, with only about 11 patients analyzed.

Some clones are missing from TCRdb's copy, which holds only in-frame ones; the method was immunoSEQ multiplex PCR. Of a few thousand clones listed, roughly four fifths are singletons. The clonotype was recovered from a human donor with myelodysplastic syndrome. V usage is TRBV6-6 and J usage is TRBJ2-7; unclear D gene. The source material was bone marrow, sampled before or after starting hypomethylating agent treatment for myelodysplastic syndrome (not recorded which). The CDR3 loop is CASSYWIDEQYF. The CDR3 DNA reads TGTGCCAGCAGTTACTGGATCGACGAGCAGTACTTC.